The 28 T cell receptor beta chains listed next were all sequenced from one sample in a study of regulatory T cells in long-lasting Graves disease (dated by TCRdb to the early 2020s). Libraries came from multiplex PCR. Sequenced using an Illumina HiSeq 4000. iRepertoire HTBI primers and Arm-PCR amplification of CDR3 regions were used to construct TCR beta libraries. Clones were called with MiXCR by TCRdb after fastp trimmed the public reads at Q25, and only in-frame beta chains were retained. Duplicate CDR3 protein sequences are folded into a single record with the most common DNA and genes. Counted in this sample were 200,000 to 250,000 distinct CDR3 sequences; about 17% of them appeared once. The leading ten clones occupy approximately 24% of the sample. The time point label on this specimen signifies: newly diagnosed GD, antithyroid drugs for less than 3 months. For both TCR sequencing and RNA sequencing, RNA was extracted from PBMCs using TRIzol.

The sample consisted of peripheral blood mononuclear cells (PBMCs), taken at new diagnosis, from a patient treated with antithyroid drugs. Every receptor here comes from a female donor with Graves disease.

This clonotype was found a few times. This may be a read error: a much more frequent sequence differs by one nucleotide. The genes are TRBV6-2 or TRBV6-3 and TRBJ1-4; D is undetermined. This CDR3 is 13 amino acids long. From germline, CDR1 is MNHEY and CDR2 SVGEGT. CDR3 sequence (DNA): TGTGCCAGCAGTTACTTAGGGAATGAAGAACTGTTTTTT. Its protein product is CASSYLGNEELFF.

The V call is TRBV18, the J call TRBJ2-3, with 10 bases matching TRBD2. Germline CDR1 reads KGHSH; CDR2 reads LQKENI. With V trimmed by 8 bases and J by 5 bases, 13 bases remained unmatched. The length of the CDR3 is 16 residues. CDR3 DNA: TGTGCCAGCCGCGCCCGAGCGGGAGGGCGTGTAGATACGCAGTATTTT. Translating it yields CASRARAGGRVDTQYF.

This clonotype was found many times. The chain is built from TRBV3-1 and TRBJ2-7, with D maybe TRBD2 (5 bases). The CDR3 totals 14 residues. The germline CDR1 and CDR2 sequences are LGHDT and YNNKEL (reference sequence). V dropped 3 bases and J dropped 1 base, with 10 bases sitting between them. For the CDR3, the DNA is TGTGCCAGCAGCCACCTAGCTAGTTCCTACGAGCAGTACTTC. Translated: CASSHLASSYEQYF.

Comment on this clonotype: A much bigger clone sits one base away, suggesting this may be a read error. CDR3 sequence: CANSLGSSGKSGELFF. The CDR3 DNA reads TGTGCCAACAGTTTAGGATCTAGCGGGAAGTCCGGGGAGCTGTTTTTT. This chain uses TRBV28 with TRBJ2-2, with 9 positions matching TRBD2. The CDR3 loop spans 16 amino acids. Germline V lookup: CDR1 MDHEN, CDR2 SYDVKM.

The rearrangement joins TRBV20-1 to TRBJ2-3, with 10 bases aligning to TRBD2. This CDR3 comprises 16 residues. V shed 6 bases, J shed 2 bases, and the junction held 11 bases outside the gene matches. From germline, CDR1 is DFQATT and CDR2 SNEGSKA (reference sequence). CDR3 residues: CSAQRSGRGDTDTQYF. Written as DNA, the CDR3 is TGCAGTGCGCAACGCAGCGGGAGGGGGGACACAGATACGCAGTATTTT.

This clonotype came up many times. This chain links TRBV30 with TRBJ1-6; the match to TRBD1 covers 8 bases. Germline V gene sequence: CDR1 GTSNPN, CDR2 SVGIG (reference sequence). This CDR3 has 13 amino acids. J was trimmed by 7 bases and V by 5 bases; bases with no gene match: 4. CDR3 region: CAWDRGGNSPLHF. CDR3 nucleotides: TGTGCCTGGGACAGGGGAGGCAATTCACCCCTCCACTTT.

Concerning this clonotype: A read error likely explains this, since a far larger clone differs by one base. Here the CDR3 DNA reads TGTGCCAGCGGCTTATTCCGGGATATGACGCAGTATTTT. Translated: CASGLFRDMTQYF. The chain links TRBV12-3 or TRBV12-4 to TRBJ2-3, with D maybe TRBD2 (5 bases). The V end lost 8 bases, the J end lost 9 bases, and 18 bases lay between the germline ends. This CDR3 is 13 amino acids long.

V and J are TRBV2 and TRBJ2-1, with 8 nucleotides matching TRBD2. CDR3 length: 14 amino acids. Trimming at V came to 11 bases and at J to 5 bases, leaving 11 bases not matched to a gene. Germline V gene data show CDR1 as SNHLY and CDR2 as FYNNEI. CDR3 loop: CAHGGLVTDNEQFF. For the CDR3, the DNA is TGTGCCCACGGGGGACTAGTCACTGACAATGAGCAGTTCTTC.

This clonotype came up many times. The CDR3 DNA sequence: TGTGCCATCAGTCCGAGGGACAGGCGCTCTGGAAACACCATATATTTT. It codes for CAISPRDRRSGNTIYF. The chain combines TRBV10-3 with TRBJ1-3; 8 positions agree with TRBD1. The CDR3 length is 16 residues. V lost 5 bases, J lost 0 bases, and 6 bases stayed unmatched. The germline CDR1 and CDR2 sequences are ENHRY and SYGVKD.

This clonotype has a count of ten or more. The gene calls are TRBV6-1 and TRBJ1-2; TRBD1 matches 9 bases. This CDR3 contains 14 residues. Germline lookup yields CDR1 MNHNS and CDR2 SASEGT. V was clipped by 8 bases and J by 6 bases; unmatched bases: 10. This CDR3 reads CASLTGGVRNGYTF. CDR3 sequence (DNA): TGTGCCAGCCTAACAGGGGGCGTTAGGAATGGCTACACCTTC.

CDR3 sequence (DNA): TGTGCCAGCAGGCCCCATGCTGGGGCCAACGTCCTGACTTTC. Protein sequence: CASRPHAGANVLTF. The chain carries TRBV5-4 and TRBJ2-6; D gene unclear. The V and J ends lost 5 bases and 2 bases respectively, with 8 bases between them. This CDR3 region has 14 residues. The V gene's germline CDR1 is SGHNT and CDR2 YYREEE (reference sequence).

The sample holds many counts of this clonotype. The genes are TRBV27 and TRBJ2-5, with 9 nucleotides matching TRBD2. The V and J ends lost 6 bases and 2 bases, in that order; junction bases with no gene match: 10. CDR1 MNHEY and CDR2 SMNVEV come from the germline V gene (reference sequence). This CDR3 is built from 16 residues. The CDR3 DNA follows: TGTGCCAGCAGCCCCCGACTAGCGGTAAAACAAGAGACCCAGTACTTC. Translated: CASSPRLAVKQETQYF.

This chain uses TRBV10-2 with TRBJ2-1; D gene ambiguous. This CDR3 has 14 amino acids. Trimming took off 6 bases at V and 3 bases at J, with 12 bases between the two ends. The germline gives CDR1 WSHSY, CDR2 SAAADI. CDR3 loop: CASSEISSYNEQFF. DNA of the CDR3: TGCGCCAGCAGCGAGATATCTAGCTACAATGAGCAGTTCTTC.

This clonotype appeared many times. The V and J genes are TRBV12-3 or TRBV12-4 and TRBJ1-2; 8 bases match TRBD1. V lost 6 bases, J lost 4 bases, and 7 bases stayed unmatched. There are 14 residues in the CDR3. CDR3 sequence: CASSPTGAGYGYTF. The CDR3, as DNA: TGTGCCAGCAGCCCGACAGGGGCAGGCTATGGCTACACCTTC.

The V call is TRBV18, the J call TRBJ2-3; D is perhaps TRBD1 (7 bases). Trimming took 8 bases from V and 7 from J, leaving 19 bases between them. The CDR3 loop spans 14 amino acids. Germline CDR1 reads KGHSH; CDR2 reads LQKENI. CDR3 nucleotides: TGTGCCAGCACCTTACAGGGGAGGACACATACGCAGTATTTT. Translating gives CASTLQGRTHTQYF.

The sample holds a few counts of this clonotype. The V and J genes are TRBV20-1 and TRBJ2-7; D is unresolved. The CDR3 totals 15 residues. Germline V gene sequence: CDR1 DFQATT, CDR2 SNEGSKA (reference sequence). V was shortened by 0 bases and J by 5 bases, with 17 bases between the two germline ends. The CDR3 region is CSARDPKGPSNEQYF. The CDR3 nucleotides read TGCAGTGCTAGAGATCCGAAGGGCCCCTCGAACGAGCAGTACTTC.

The gene calls are TRBV6-1 and TRBJ2-1, with 9 nucleotides matching TRBD1. Germline CDR1 reads MNHNS; CDR2 reads SASEGT. With V trimmed by 6 bases and J by 3 bases, 9 bases remained unmatched. The CDR3 loop spans 16 amino acids. The CDR3 here is CASRLPYRGHYNEQFF. CDR3 DNA: TGTGCCAGCAGATTACCGTACAGGGGGCACTACAATGAGCAGTTCTTC.

The chain couples TRBV5-1 to TRBJ1-2; perhaps TRBD1 as D (5 bases). V was pared by 4 bases and J by 8 bases, with 21 bases between. Germline assignment: CDR1 SGHRS and CDR2 YFSETQ. The CDR3 length is 15 residues. The CDR3, as DNA: TGCGCCAGCAGCGGGGACGGTTCGGATCTTGAGGGCTACACCTTC. This gives the protein CASSGDGSDLEGYTF.

In this sample, this clonotype turned up many times. The rearrangement links TRBV6-2 or TRBV6-3 to TRBJ1-6; D uncertain. This CDR3 is 12 amino acids long. Deletions cut 2 bases from V and 14 bases from J, with 10 bases between. CDR1 is MNHEY, CDR2 SVGEGT, per germline. CDR3 residues: CASSYEGMTLHF. The CDR3 nucleotides are TGTGCCAGCAGTTACGAGGGCATGACCCTCCACTTT.

This clonotype was seen ten or more times. The chain joins TRBV7-3 to TRBJ2-3; a weak D match, TRBD1 (6 bases). The CDR3 consists of 15 residues. CDR1 SGHTA and CDR2 FQGTGA come from the germline V gene. Trimming took off 6 bases at V and 1 base at J, with 14 bases between the two ends. The CDR3: CASRITGMGTDTQYF. The CDR3 bases are TGTGCCAGCAGAATAACAGGGATGGGCACAGATACGCAGTATTTT.

Concerning this clonotype: Likely a read error: the CDR3 ends without its conserved phenylalanine or tryptophan. The gene calls are TRBV7-6 and TRBJ2-5, with TRBD2 as a possible D gene (6 bases). Germline loops: CDR1 SGHVS, CDR2 FNYEAQ. Trimming took off 2 bases at V and 2 bases at J, with 12 bases between the two ends. There are 15 residues in the CDR3. CDR3 protein: CASSLLGGEQETQYL. CDR3 nucleotides: TGTGCCAGCAGCTTACTCGGGGGAGAACAAGAGACCCAGTACCTC.

The sample holds a few counts of this clonotype. This chain uses TRBV18 with TRBJ2-1, with 10 positions matching TRBD2. Germline V CDR1 and CDR2: KGHSH, LQKENI. The CDR3 extends over 15 amino acids. The trim removed 4 bases at V and 8 bases at J, leaving 8 bases unmatched. Here the CDR3 reads CASSHTLAGEDEQFF. The CDR3 DNA sequence: TGTGCCAGCTCACACACTCTAGCGGGAGAGGATGAGCAGTTCTTC.

There are many counts of this clonotype. The chain couples TRBV12-3 or TRBV12-4 to TRBJ1-1; perhaps TRBD1 as D (5 bases). The CDR3 has 14 amino acids. Trimming removed 6 bases at V and 3 bases at J, with 14 bases between. The DNA for the CDR3 is TGTGCCAGCAGATCGACCCGGGGGGACACTGAAGCTTTCTTT. Translating it yields CASRSTRGDTEAFF.

This clonotype showed up just a few times. The V gene is TRBV5-6, the J gene TRBJ1-6; D gene ambiguous. Germline CDR1 and CDR2: SGHDT and YYEEEE. V shed 4 bases and J shed 1 base, with 15 bases lying between them. CDR3 size: 17 residues. The CDR3 spells CASSPLGRGSYNSPLHF. The CDR3 coding sequence is TGTGCCAGCAGCCCCCTAGGACGGGGTTCCTATAATTCACCCCTCCACTTT. Filled out from reference TRBV5-6 and TRBJ1-6, the complete variable domain reads DAGVTQSPTHLIKTRGQQVTLRCSPKSGHDTVSWYQQALGQGPQFIFQYYEEEERQRGNFPDRFSGHQFPNYSSELNVNALLLGDSALYLCASSPLGRGSYNSPLHFGNGTRLTVT.

In its sample, this clonotype was seen many times. V usage is TRBV5-8 and J usage is TRBJ1-4; 8 bases line up with TRBD1. The CDR3 totals 15 residues. Trimming removed 4 bases from V and 7 bases from J; junction bases left unmatched: 9. Germline lookup yields CDR1 SGHTS and CDR2 YDEGEE. As DNA, the CDR3 is TGTGCCAGCAGCGGCCGACAGGGGTCCGCTGAAAAACTGTTTTTT. Protein: CASSGRQGSAEKLFF.

This chain links TRBV6-1 with TRBJ2-4, with 9 positions matching TRBD1. Germline CDR1 MNHNS, CDR2 SASEGT. The CDR3 is 16 residues long. V shed 5 bases and J 3 bases; nucleotides not matched to a gene: 8. CDR3 in amino acids: CASSNTGGAGKNIQYF. In nucleotides, the CDR3 is TGTGCCAGCAGTAACACAGGGGGCGCAGGCAAAAACATTCAGTACTTC.

This clonotype showed up many times. The chain employs TRBV20-1 and TRBJ2-5, with TRBD1 as a possible D gene (6 bases). CDR1 and CDR2 (germline): DFQATT, SNEGSKA (reference sequence). The V and J ends lost 2 bases and 6 bases respectively, with 16 bases between them. The CDR3 extends over 14 amino acids. The CDR3 protein is CSARQSRGRKTQYF. CDR3 nucleotides: TGCAGTGCTAGACAGTCCAGGGGTAGGAAGACCCAGTACTTC.

Many counts were recorded for this clonotype. The chain carries TRBV28 and TRBJ2-1, with 8 bases lining up with TRBD2. This CDR3 is 17 amino acids long. Germline CDR1 MDHEN, CDR2 SYDVKM. Trimming at V came to 1 base and at J to 2 bases, leaving 7 bases not matched to a gene. CDR3 region: CASSLFGTRVAYNEQFF. The CDR3, as DNA: TGTGCCAGCAGTTTATTCGGGACTAGGGTGGCCTACAATGAGCAGTTCTTC.